Below, 18 T cell receptor beta chains from the same sample are listed, as sequenced in a study of human T cells and chemical hapten exposure. TCRdb itself ran the RACE reads through MiXCR, one entry per CDR3 protein. This table has 75,000 to 80,000 distinct CDR3 sequences, about 8.6% appearing once. Time point in this sample: healthy volunteer bleed at 6 weeks. Extraction yielded total RNA from whole blood (unfractionated). Sequencing was done on a sample of whole blood. These receptors came from a female donor in good health. Some clones in this sample may be carry-over from other donors' samples.

In its sample, this clonotype was seen a few times. This chain joins TRBV3-1 and TRBJ1-2; possibly TRBD1 for D (6 bases). V was pared by 2 bases and J by 5 bases, with 12 bases between. CDR1 and CDR2 from the germline V gene are LGHDT and YNNKEL (reference sequence). This CDR3 region has 14 residues. The CDR3 bases are TGTGCCAGCAGCCAACACGGACAGCTTTATGGCTACACCTTC. Protein: CASSQHGQLYGYTF. Drawing the rest from reference TRBV3-1 and TRBJ1-2, the complete variable domain is DTAVSQTPKYLVTQMGNDKSIKCEQNLGHDTMYWYKQDSKKFLKIMFSYNNKELIINETVPNRFSPKSPDKAHLNLHINSLELGDSAVYFCASSQHGQLYGYTFGSGTRLTVV.

Points on this clonotype: A much more abundant neighbour one base away suggests this may be a read error. The chain has TRBV6-2 or TRBV6-3 and TRBJ1-1; D unclear. The CDR3 length is 14 residues. Germline CDR1 and CDR2: MNHEY and SVGEGT. Trimming stripped 2 bases from V and 1 base from J, with 8 bases between. Here the CDR3 reads CASSYRGRNTEAFF. CDR3 nucleotide sequence: TGTGCCAGCAGTTACCGTGGCAGGAACACTGAAGCTTTCTTT.

The rearrangement links TRBV20-1 to TRBJ2-1, with 16 bases lining up with TRBD2. The J segment lost 4 bases and the V segment lost 1 base, leaving 4 bases of the junction unmatched. This CDR3 contains 17 residues. Germline CDR1 DFQATT, CDR2 SNEGSKA (reference sequence). This CDR3 reads CSARVTGLAGGYNEQFF. CDR3 nucleotides: TGCAGTGCTAGAGTAACGGGACTAGCGGGGGGGTACAATGAGCAGTTCTTC.

This clonotype has a handful of counts. The chain employs TRBV29-1 and TRBJ1-2, with D possibly matching TRBD1 (5 bases). CDR1 is SQVTM, CDR2 ANQGSEA, per germline. The CDR3 sequence is 12 residues long. CDR3 bases: TGCAGATTTGCCCCAGGGTACTATGGCTACACCTTC. This encodes CRFAPGYYGYTF.

This clonotype was seen ten or more times. The J gene is TRBJ2-7, the V gene TRBV20-1, with a weak D call TRBD2 (5 bases). The CDR3 covers 12 residues. Germline CDR1 reads DFQATT; CDR2 reads SNEGSKA (reference sequence). The V gene lost 5 bases and the J gene lost 3 bases, with 11 bases spanning the gap. The CDR3 here is CSAGAVGYEQYF. Here the CDR3 DNA reads TGCAGTGCTGGAGCGGTGGGCTACGAGCAGTACTTC.

The sample holds one count of this clonotype. This may arise from a read error, as a much more abundant clone is one base away. CDR3 DNA: TGCAGTGCCAATGGGGGGACAGACGAGCAGTTCTTC. Protein product: CSANGGTDEQFF. The chain employs TRBV20-1 and TRBJ2-1; D might be TRBD1 (7 bases). The CDR3 totals 12 residues. Trimming cost V 6 bases and J 10 bases, with 16 bases left between them. The germline gives CDR1 DFQATT, CDR2 SNEGSKA (reference sequence).

This clonotype was recorded a few times. The chain combines TRBV6-5 with TRBJ1-1, with D perhaps matching TRBD1 (6 bases). The CDR3 totals 15 residues. CDR1 is MNHEY, CDR2 SVGAGI, per germline. Trimming removed 5 bases at V and 6 bases at J, with 19 bases between. For the CDR3, the DNA is TGTGCCAGCAGTCCCCCGGGGGGGGCTGTCGCTGAAGCTTTCTTT. The encoded protein is CASSPPGGAVAEAFF.

In this sample, this clonotype turned up many times. Here the CDR3 reads CASSPVLYRGELNTEAFF. In DNA form, the CDR3 reads TGTGCCAGCAGCCCAGTACTGTACAGGGGCGAACTGAACACTGAAGCTTTCTTT. The chain links TRBV11-2 to TRBJ1-1; 7 nucleotides agree with TRBD1. V was pared by 5 bases and J by 0 bases, with 15 bases of the junction left unmatched. Germline V gene lookup returns CDR1 SGHAT and CDR2 FQNNGV. This CDR3 has 18 residues.

This clonotype has ten or more counts. V usage is TRBV20-1 and J usage is TRBJ1-1; D is unclear. Trimming shortened V by 5 bases and J by 4 bases, and 14 bases separated the two germline ends. The CDR3 is 13 amino acids. Looked up from germline, CDR1 is DFQATT and CDR2 is SNEGSKA (reference sequence). The CDR3 DNA is TGCAGTGCTCGGACGGTCTCGATCACTGAAGCTTTCTTT. Translation: CSARTVSITEAFF.

This clonotype was seen many times. V is TRBV21-1 and J is TRBJ1-5; no DNA check was done on the table's D call, TRBD1. TRBV21-1 is flagged as a pseudogene. The CDR3 loop spans 19 amino acids. The CDR3 DNA reads TGTGCCAGCAGCAACCGGGACCAACCATCCCCCCTTAGCAATCAGCCCCAGCATTTT. Translated: CASSNRDQPSPLSNQPQHF.

This clonotype was detected many times. The rearrangement links TRBV27 to TRBJ2-3; 9 bases align to TRBD2. Per germline, CDR1 MNHEY and CDR2 SMNVEV (reference sequence). Germline trimming cut 5 bases from V and 4 bases from J; bases unmatched to any gene: 1. The CDR3 consists of 13 residues. CDR3 nucleotides: TGTGCCAGCAGTACTAGCGGGTCAGATACGCAGTATTTT. This gives the protein CASSTSGSDTQYF.

This chain joins TRBV9 and TRBJ1-4; no firm D call. Germline CDR1 is SGDLS and CDR2 is YYNGEE. CDR3 length: 15 amino acids. The germline V and J ends were trimmed by 0 bases and 5 bases, with 11 bases remaining between them. In DNA form, the CDR3 reads TGTGCCAGCAGCGTAGCGAATCAAGAAAATGAAAAACTGTTTTTT. It translates to CASSVANQENEKLFF.

The sample holds many counts of this clonotype. The rearrangement uses TRBV27 and TRBJ1-5, with D maybe TRBD1 (5 bases). The CDR3 spans 15 residues. Trimming shortened V by 5 bases and J by 3 bases, and 14 bases separated the two germline ends. The germline CDR1 and CDR2 sequences are MNHEY and SMNVEV (reference sequence). CDR3 protein: CASSPWGGINQPQHF. CDR3 coding DNA: TGTGCCAGCAGTCCCTGGGGGGGGATCAATCAGCCCCAGCATTTT.

Only a few counts were recorded for this clonotype. This chain links TRBV5-4 with TRBJ2-6, with a tentative D call TRBD1 (6 bases). V was pared by 4 bases and J by 0 bases, with 14 bases between. The germline V gene has CDR1 SGHNT and CDR2 YYREEE (reference sequence). The CDR3 is 17 residues long. The CDR3: CASSPGTLRSGANVLTF. The CDR3 nucleotides are TGTGCCAGCAGCCCCGGGACACTGCGCTCTGGGGCCAACGTCCTGACTTTC.

The chain links TRBV12-3 or TRBV12-4 to TRBJ1-2, with a tentative D call TRBD1 (6 bases). V was trimmed by 4 bases and J by 7 bases, leaving 7 bases between them. The CDR3 has 11 residues. The DNA for the CDR3 is TGTGCCAGCAGTTCAGGGGTTGGCTACACCTTC. Protein sequence: CASSSGVGYTF.

V and J are TRBV21-1 and TRBJ1-3; the table's D call TRBD1 went unverified against the DNA. TRBV21-1 is labeled a pseudogene. The length of the CDR3 is 14 residues. The CDR3 sequence is CASTEGGYGNTIYF. For the CDR3, the DNA is TGTGCCAGCACCGAAGGGGGATATGGAAACACCATATATTTT.

This clonotype was detected many times. This chain uses TRBV10-3 with TRBJ2-7; 8 bases fit TRBD2. The CDR3 runs 13 residues. The germline CDR1 and CDR2 sequences are ENHRY and SYGVKD. V lost 10 bases to trimming and J lost 5 bases; unmatched junction nucleotides: 10. CDR3 sequence reads: CATGGVEIHEQYF. CDR3 coding DNA: TGTGCCACCGGGGGGGTAGAGATCCACGAGCAGTACTTC.

This clonotype was recorded at least ten times. J is TRBJ2-2 and V is TRBV7-2; D is perhaps TRBD1 or TRBD2 (5 bases each). The V end was cut by 6 bases, the J end by 2 bases, with 10 bases between. The CDR3 runs to 14 residues. Germline V gene sequence: CDR1 SGHTA, CDR2 FQGNSA. The CDR3 coding sequence is TGTGCCAGCAGGTTGGGACCAAACACCGGGGAGCTGTTTTTT. This sequence encodes CASRLGPNTGELFF. The variable domain in full, with the rest retrieved from reference TRBV7-2 and TRBJ2-2, is GAGVSQSPSNKVTEKGKDVELRCDPISGHTALYWYRQSLGQGLEFLIYFQGNSAPDKSGLPSDRFSAERTGGSVSTLTIQRTQQEDSAVYLCASRLGPNTGELFFGEGSRLTVL.